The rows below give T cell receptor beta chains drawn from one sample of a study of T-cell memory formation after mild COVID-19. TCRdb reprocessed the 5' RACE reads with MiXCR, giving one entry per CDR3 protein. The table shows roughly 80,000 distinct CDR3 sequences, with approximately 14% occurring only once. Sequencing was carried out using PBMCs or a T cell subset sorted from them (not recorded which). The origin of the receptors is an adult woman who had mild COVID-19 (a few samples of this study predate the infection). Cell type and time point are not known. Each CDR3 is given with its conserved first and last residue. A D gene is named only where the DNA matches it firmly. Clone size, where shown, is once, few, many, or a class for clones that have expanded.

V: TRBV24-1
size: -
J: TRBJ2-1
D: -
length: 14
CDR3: CATSPTTGRDEQFF
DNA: TGTGCCACCAGCCCAACGACAGGGAGGGATGAGCAGTTCTTC

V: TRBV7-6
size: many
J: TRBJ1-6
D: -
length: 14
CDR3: CASSPKDGNSPLHF
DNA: TGTGCCAGCAGCCCGAAAGACGGAAATTCACCCCTCCACTTT

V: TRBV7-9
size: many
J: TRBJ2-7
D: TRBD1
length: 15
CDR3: CASSVTGQGLYEQYF
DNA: TGTGCCAGCAGCGTCACCGGACAGGGGCTGTACGAGCAGTACTTC

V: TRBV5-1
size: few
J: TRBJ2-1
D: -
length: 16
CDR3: CASSLAEGLPYNEQFF
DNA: TGCGCCAGCAGCTTGGCTGAGGGCTTACCCTACAATGAGCAGTTCTTC

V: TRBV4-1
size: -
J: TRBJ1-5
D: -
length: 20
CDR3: CASSQVVLAPGRRNNQPQHF
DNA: TGCGCCAGCAGCCAAGTGGTTCTGGCGCCGGGGAGGCGGAACAATCAGCCCCAGCATTTT

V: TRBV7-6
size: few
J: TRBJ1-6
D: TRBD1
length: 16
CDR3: CASSLGDRDGWEPLHF
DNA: TGTGCCAGCAGCTTAGGGGACAGGGACGGATGGGAACCCCTCCACTTT

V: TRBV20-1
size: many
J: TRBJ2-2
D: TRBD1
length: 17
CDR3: CSARDRDRWVNTGELFF
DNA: TGCAGTGCTAGAGATAGGGACAGATGGGTGAACACCGGGGAGCTGTTTTTT

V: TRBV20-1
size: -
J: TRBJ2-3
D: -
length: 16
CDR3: CSARDMKTTYTDTQYF
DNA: TGCAGTGCTAGAGATATGAAGACTACTTACACAGATACGCAGTATTTT

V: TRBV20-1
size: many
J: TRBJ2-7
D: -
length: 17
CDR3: CSARGTSGAWVNYEQYF
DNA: TGCAGTGCTAGAGGGACTTCGGGGGCGTGGGTAAACTACGAGCAGTACTTC

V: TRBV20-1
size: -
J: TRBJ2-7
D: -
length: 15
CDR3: CSAPPFATLSYEQYF
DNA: TGCAGTGCCCCACCGTTCGCTACCCTATCCTACGAGCAGTACTTC

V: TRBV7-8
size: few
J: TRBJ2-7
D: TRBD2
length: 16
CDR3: CASSLVGGSSSYEQYF
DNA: TGTGCCAGCAGCTTAGTCGGGGGGTCGAGCTCCTACGAGCAGTACTTC

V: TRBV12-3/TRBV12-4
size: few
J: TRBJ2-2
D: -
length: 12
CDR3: CASRQATGELFF
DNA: TGTGCCAGCAGACAAGCCACCGGGGAGCTGTTTTTT

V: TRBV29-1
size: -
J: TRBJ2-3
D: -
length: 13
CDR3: CSVTRGRTDTQYF
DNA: TGCAGCGTCACCCGGGGACGCACAGATACGCAGTATTTT

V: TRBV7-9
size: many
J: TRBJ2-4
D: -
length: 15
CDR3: CASSPDGLAKNIQYF
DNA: TGTGCCAGCAGCCCCGACGGGCTAGCCAAAAACATTCAGTACTTC

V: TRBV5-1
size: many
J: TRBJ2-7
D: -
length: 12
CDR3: CASSLGDYEQYF
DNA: TGCGCCAGCAGCTTGGGAGATTACGAGCAGTACTTC

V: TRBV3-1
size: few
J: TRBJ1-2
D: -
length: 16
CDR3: CASSPPEVGFIYGYTF
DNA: TGTGCCAGCAGCCCCCCGGAGGTAGGGTTTATCTATGGCTACACCTTC

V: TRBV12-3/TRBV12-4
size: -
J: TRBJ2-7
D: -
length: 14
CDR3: CASSLRASSYEQYF
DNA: TGTGCCAGCAGTTTAAGGGCGAGCTCCTACGAGCAGTACTTC

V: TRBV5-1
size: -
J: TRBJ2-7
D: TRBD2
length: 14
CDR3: CASSMTSGSYEQYF
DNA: TGCGCCAGCAGCATGACTAGCGGGTCCTACGAGCAGTACTTC

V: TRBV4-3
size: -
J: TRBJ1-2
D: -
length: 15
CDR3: CASSPETRQGGGYTF
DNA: TGCGCCAGCAGCCCCGAGACTCGCCAGGGTGGTGGCTACACCTTC

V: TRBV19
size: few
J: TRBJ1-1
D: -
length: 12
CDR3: CATRQGLAEAFF
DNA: TGTGCCACTCGGCAGGGTTTGGCTGAAGCTTTCTTT

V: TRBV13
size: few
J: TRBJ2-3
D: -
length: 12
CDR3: CASSLYTDTQYF
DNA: TGTGCCAGCAGCTTATATACAGATACGCAGTATTTT

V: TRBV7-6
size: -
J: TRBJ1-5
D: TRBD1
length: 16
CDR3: CASSLESGGNNQPQHF
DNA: TGTGCCAGCAGCTTAGAGTCAGGGGGCAACAATCAGCCCCAGCATTTT

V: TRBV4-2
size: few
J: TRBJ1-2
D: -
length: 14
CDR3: CASSQSGGNYGYTF
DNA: TGTGCCAGCAGCCAATCCGGGGGTAACTATGGCTACACCTTC

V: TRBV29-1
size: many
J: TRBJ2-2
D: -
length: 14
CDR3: CSVDWDGAGGELFF
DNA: TGCAGCGTTGATTGGGACGGTGCAGGCGGGGAGCTGTTTTTT

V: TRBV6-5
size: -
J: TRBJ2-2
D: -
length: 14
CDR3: CASSYARGTGELFF
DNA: TGTGCCAGCAGTTACGCCCGGGGGACCGGGGAGCTGTTTTTT

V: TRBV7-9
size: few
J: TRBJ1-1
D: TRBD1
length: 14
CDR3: CASSATRTGTSAFF
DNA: TGTGCCAGCAGCGCAACCAGGACAGGGACCTCTGCTTTCTTT

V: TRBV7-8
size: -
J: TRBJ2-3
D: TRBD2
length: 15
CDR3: CASSPSGPSTDTQYF
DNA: TGTGCCAGCAGCCCTAGCGGGCCTAGCACAGATACGCAGTATTTT

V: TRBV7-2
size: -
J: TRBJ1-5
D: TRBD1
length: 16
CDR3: CASSLGGQGSNQPQHF
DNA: TGTGCCAGCAGCTTAGGGGGACAGGGGAGCAATCAGCCCCAGCATTTT

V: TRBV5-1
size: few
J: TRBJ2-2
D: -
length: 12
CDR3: CASSQSTGELFF
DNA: TGCGCCAGCAGCCAATCCACCGGGGAGCTGTTTTTT

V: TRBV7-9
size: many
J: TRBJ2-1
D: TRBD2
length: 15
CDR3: CASSFPTSGSEEQFF
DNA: TGTGCCAGCAGCTTCCCGACTAGCGGGAGTGAGGAGCAGTTCTTC

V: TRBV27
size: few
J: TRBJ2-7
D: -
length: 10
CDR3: CASRGSEQYF
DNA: TGTGCCTCCCGGGGGTCCGAGCAGTACTTC

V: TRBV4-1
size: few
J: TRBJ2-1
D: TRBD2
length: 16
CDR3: CASSPSGTSGYNEQFF
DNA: TGCGCCAGCAGCCCGTCCGGGACTAGCGGTTACAATGAGCAGTTCTTC

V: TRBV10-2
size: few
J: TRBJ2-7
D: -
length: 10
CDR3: CASSEGEQYF
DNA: TGCGCCAGCAGTGAAGGCGAGCAGTACTTC

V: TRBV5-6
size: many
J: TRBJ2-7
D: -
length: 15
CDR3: CASSLPWGPFDEQYF
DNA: TGTGCCAGCAGCTTGCCGTGGGGACCCTTCGACGAGCAGTACTTC

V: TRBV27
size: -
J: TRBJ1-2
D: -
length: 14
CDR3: CASSPQTGPYGYTF
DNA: TGTGCCAGCAGTCCACAGACAGGACCTTATGGCTACACCTTC

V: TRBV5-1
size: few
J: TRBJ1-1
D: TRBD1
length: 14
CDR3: CASSQSTGGTEAFF
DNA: TGCGCCAGCAGCCAATCGACAGGGGGCACTGAAGCTTTCTTT

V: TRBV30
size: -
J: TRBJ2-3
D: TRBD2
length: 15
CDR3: CAWETSGGAGDTQYF
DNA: TGTGCCTGGGAGACTAGCGGGGGGGCCGGAGATACGCAGTATTTT

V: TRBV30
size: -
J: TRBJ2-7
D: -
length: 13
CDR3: CAWSGANSYEQYF
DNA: TGTGCCTGGAGCGGGGCCAACTCCTACGAGCAGTACTTC

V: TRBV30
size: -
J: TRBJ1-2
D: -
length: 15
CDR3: CASDGEDPHGYGYTF
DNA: TGTGCCTCCGACGGGGAGGACCCTCACGGCTATGGCTACACCTTC

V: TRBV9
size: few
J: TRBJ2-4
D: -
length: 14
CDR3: CASSHSGKQNIQYF
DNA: TGTGCCAGCAGCCATTCCGGGAAACAAAACATTCAGTACTTC

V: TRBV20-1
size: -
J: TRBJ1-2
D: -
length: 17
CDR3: CSARDRSGPFLNYGYTF
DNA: TGCAGTGCTAGAGATCGTTCAGGACCCTTCCTTAACTATGGCTACACCTTC

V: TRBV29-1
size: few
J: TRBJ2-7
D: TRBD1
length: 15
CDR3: CSVGGVGTGGDEQYF
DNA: TGCAGCGTGGGAGGAGTGGGGACAGGGGGCGACGAGCAGTACTTC

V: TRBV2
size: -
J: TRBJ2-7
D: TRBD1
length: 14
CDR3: CASRERDSTYEQYF
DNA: TGTGCCAGCAGGGAGAGGGACAGTACCTACGAGCAGTACTTC

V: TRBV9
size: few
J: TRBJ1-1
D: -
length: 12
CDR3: CASSPWVAEAFF
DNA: TGTGCCAGCAGCCCCTGGGTCGCTGAAGCTTTCTTT

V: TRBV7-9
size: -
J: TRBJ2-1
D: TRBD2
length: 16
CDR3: CASSPRTSGSHNEQFF
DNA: TGTGCCAGCAGCCCAAGGACTAGCGGGAGCCACAATGAGCAGTTCTTC

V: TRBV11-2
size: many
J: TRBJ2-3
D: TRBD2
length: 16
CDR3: CASSWRGRAHTDTQYF
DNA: TGTGCCAGCAGCTGGAGAGGGAGGGCCCACACAGATACGCAGTATTTT

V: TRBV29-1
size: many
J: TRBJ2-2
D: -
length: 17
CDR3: CSVRRGDSESPTGELFF
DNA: TGCAGCGTCCGGCGTGGGGACTCCGAATCCCCCACCGGGGAGCTGTTTTTT

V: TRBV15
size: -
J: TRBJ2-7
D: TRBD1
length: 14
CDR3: CATSRGQGVDEQYF
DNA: TGTGCCACCAGCAGAGGTCAGGGGGTGGACGAGCAGTACTTC

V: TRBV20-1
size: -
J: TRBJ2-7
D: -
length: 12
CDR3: CSARDLGGEQYF
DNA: TGCAGTGCTAGAGATCTTGGTGGGGAGCAGTACTTC

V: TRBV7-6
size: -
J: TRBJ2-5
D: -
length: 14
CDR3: CASSLRDYQETQYF
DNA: TGTGCCAGCAGCTTAAGGGATTACCAAGAGACCCAGTACTTC

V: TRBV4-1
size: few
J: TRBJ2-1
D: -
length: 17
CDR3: CASSQGGIGGPYNEQFF
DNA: TGCGCCAGCAGCCAAGGGGGTATCGGGGGGCCCTACAATGAGCAGTTCTTC